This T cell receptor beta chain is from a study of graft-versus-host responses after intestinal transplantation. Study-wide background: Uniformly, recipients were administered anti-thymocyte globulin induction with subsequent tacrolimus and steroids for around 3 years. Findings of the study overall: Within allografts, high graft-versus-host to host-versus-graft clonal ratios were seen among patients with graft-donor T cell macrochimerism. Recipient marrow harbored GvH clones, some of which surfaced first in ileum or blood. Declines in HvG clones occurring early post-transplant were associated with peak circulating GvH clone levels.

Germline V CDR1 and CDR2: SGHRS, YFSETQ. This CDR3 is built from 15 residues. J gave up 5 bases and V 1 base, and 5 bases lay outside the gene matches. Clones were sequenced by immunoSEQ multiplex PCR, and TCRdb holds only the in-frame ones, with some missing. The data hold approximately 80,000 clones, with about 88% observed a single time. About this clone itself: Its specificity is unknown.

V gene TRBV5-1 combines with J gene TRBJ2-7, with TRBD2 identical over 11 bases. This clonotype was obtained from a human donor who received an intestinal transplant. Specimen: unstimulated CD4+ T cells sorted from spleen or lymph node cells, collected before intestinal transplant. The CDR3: CASSLTSGGLNEQYF. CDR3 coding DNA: TGCGCCAGCAGCTTGACTAGCGGGGGTCTGAACGAGCAGTACTTC.